One sample yielded the 12 T cell receptor beta chains listed below, sequenced in a study of long-term antiretroviral therapy in people with HIV. Samples were assayed with immunoSEQ v3.0 at survey level. Clones were sequenced by immunoSEQ multiplex PCR, and TCRdb holds only the in-frame ones, with some missing. The profile shows tens of thousands of clones, more than 75% of them singletons. The sequencing used unsorted PBMCs, collected 0.2 years before starting antiretroviral therapy. The receptors stem from a man aged 18 to 35 with HIV.

This chain links TRBV13 with TRBJ2-1; 9 nucleotides align to TRBD1. V lost 5 bases, J lost 6 bases, and 8 bases stayed unmatched. Germline V gene lookup returns CDR1 PRHDT and CDR2 FYEKMQ (reference sequence). The CDR3 contains 15 residues. As DNA, the CDR3 is TGTGCCAGCAGCCACAGGGGGCCCAGGGGCAATGAGCAGTTCTTC. The encoded protein is CASSHRGPRGNEQFF.

V usage is TRBV27 and J usage is TRBJ2-7, with 9 bases matching TRBD2. This CDR3 has 17 residues. J lost 3 bases, V lost 5 bases, and 14 bases had no gene match. In germline, CDR1 is MNHEY, CDR2 SMNVEV (reference sequence). The CDR3 coding sequence is TGTGCCAGCAGTACTGCTTCATGGACTAGCGTGTTCTACGAGCAGTACTTC. Its translation is CASSTASWTSVFYEQYF.

The chain recombines TRBV6-5 with TRBJ1-2; D gene unclear. Per the germline V gene, CDR1 is MNHEY and CDR2 is SVGAGI. Trimming stripped 6 bases from V and 2 bases from J, with 16 bases between. The CDR3 is 15 amino acids. The CDR3: CASRTRRAENYGYTF. The CDR3 DNA follows: TGTGCCAGCAGAACCAGGCGCGCGGAGAACTATGGCTACACCTTC.

The J gene is TRBJ1-5, the V gene TRBV30; D gene uncertain. CDR3 length: 13 amino acids. V was shortened by 6 bases and J by 9 bases, with 18 bases between the two germline ends. Germline V lookup: CDR1 GTSNPN, CDR2 SVGIG (reference sequence). CDR3 sequence (DNA): TGTGCCTGCCGTGCGACTCGAGCAGGGCCCCAGCATTTT. Translating gives CACRATRAGPQHF.

V is TRBV2 and J is TRBJ1-1; D possibly corresponds to TRBD1 (5 bases). The CDR3 sequence is 15 residues long. CDR1 and CDR2 from the germline V gene are SNHLY and FYNNEI. V lost 6 bases, J lost 4 bases, and 18 bases lay in between. The CDR3 loop is CASSGILRGGTEAFF. The DNA for the CDR3 is TGTGCCAGCAGCGGCATTCTAAGGGGTGGCACTGAAGCTTTCTTT.

The chain recombines TRBV7-8 with TRBJ2-5; D is ambiguous. The CDR3 consists of 13 residues. Trimming shortened V by 0 bases and J by 5 bases, and 7 bases separated the two germline ends. Germline V lookup: CDR1 SGHVS, CDR2 FQNEAQ. The CDR3 here is CASSLAGGETQYF. CDR3 DNA: TGTGCCAGCAGCTTAGCCGGTGGTGAGACCCAGTACTTC. Drawing the rest from reference TRBV7-8 and TRBJ2-5, the complete variable domain is GAGVSQSPRYKVAKRGQDVALRCDPISGHVSLFWYQQALGQGPEFLTYFQNEAQLDKSGLPSDRFFAERPEGSVSTLKIQRTQQEDSAVYLCASSLAGGETQYFGPGTRLLVL.

This sequence joins TRBV29-1 and TRBJ1-1; a possible D gene is TRBD1 (6 bases). Trimming stripped 3 bases from V and 5 bases from J, with 22 bases between. CDR1 SQVTM and CDR2 ANQGSEA come from the germline V gene. The length of the CDR3 is 16 residues. As DNA, the CDR3 is TGCAGCGTTGATTTTAGAGGGCAGGGGCGGCAGACTGAAGCTTTCTTT. Amino acid sequence: CSVDFRGQGRQTEAFF. The full variable domain, its missing parts supplied by reference TRBV29-1 and TRBJ1-1, is SAVISQKPSRDICQRGTSLTIQCQVDSQVTMMFWYRQQPGQSLTLIATANQGSEATYESGFVIDKFPISRPNLTFSTLTVSNMSPEDSSIYLCSVDFRGQGRQTEAFFGQGTRLTVV.

The chain links TRBV4-1 to TRBJ2-4; D not resolved. The CDR3 length is 14 residues. Germline CDR1 reads MGHRA; CDR2 reads YSYEKL. Trimming cost V 3 bases and J 8 bases, with 14 bases left between them. CDR3: CASSQAWIDDIQYF. As DNA, the CDR3 is TGCGCCAGCAGCCAGGCTTGGATAGACGACATTCAGTACTTC.

The chain employs TRBV7-2 and TRBJ2-2; D unresolved. The germline V gene has CDR1 SGHTA and CDR2 FQGNSA. The CDR3 is 15 residues long. V gave up 4 bases and J gave up 8 bases, with 17 bases separating them. CDR3 sequence reads: CASSWEVRPWGELFF. The CDR3 DNA is TGTGCCAGCAGCTGGGAAGTGAGGCCCTGGGGGGAGCTGTTTTTT. Full variable domain (remainder filled in from reference TRBV7-2 and TRBJ2-2): GAGVSQSPSNKVTEKGKDVELRCDPISGHTALYWYRQSLGQGLEFLIYFQGNSAPDKSGLPSDRFSAERTGGSVSTLTIQRTQQEDSAVYLCASSWEVRPWGELFFGEGSRLTVL.

Only one count was recorded for this clone. The V call is TRBV7-9, the J call TRBJ1-1; unclear D gene. Germline V gene lookup returns CDR1 SEHNR and CDR2 FQNEAQ (reference sequence). V dropped 5 bases and J dropped 8 bases, with 15 bases sitting between them. There are 13 residues in the CDR3. The CDR3 sequence is CASSIQQREEAFF. In DNA, the CDR3 is TGTGCCAGCAGCATACAACAGAGAGAAGAAGCTTTCTTT. Full variable domain (outside the CDR3, taken from reference TRBV7-9 and TRBJ1-1): DTGVSQNPRHKITKRGQNVTFRCDPISEHNRLYWYRQTLGQGPEFLTYFQNEAQLEKSRLLSDRFSAERPKGSFSTLEIQRTEQGDSAMYLCASSIQQREEAFFGQGTRLTVV.

J is TRBJ1-1 and V is TRBV7-9, with D possibly TRBD1 on 5 matching bases. This CDR3 spans 14 amino acids. Looked up from germline, CDR1 is SEHNR and CDR2 is FQNEAQ (reference sequence). Trimming pared 2 bases from V and 3 bases from J, leaving 10 bases between. The CDR3 region is CASSLTPRDTEAFF. The CDR3 nucleotides read TGTGCCAGCAGCTTAACGCCCAGGGACACTGAAGCTTTCTTT.

This clone was detected once. This sequence joins TRBV5-5 and TRBJ2-7, with unresolved D. The CDR3 has 13 residues. Germline V gene lookup returns CDR1 SGHKS and CDR2 YYEKEE (reference sequence). The V end was cut by 0 bases, the J end by 3 bases, with 7 bases between. The CDR3 here is CASSLGQDYEQYF. Written as DNA, the CDR3 is TGTGCCAGCAGCTTGGGGCAGGACTACGAGCAGTACTTC.